This T cell receptor beta chain was identified in a study of vaccination and CD4 T cells after COVID-19. In the study overall: Overlapping spike pools from SARS-CoV-2 and HCoV-NL63, HCoV-OC43 and HCoV-229E served as culture stimuli.

Note on this clonotype: Its cognate antigen is unknown.

The germline gives CDR1 MNHNS, CDR2 SASEGT. The CDR3 totals 12 residues. Trimming removed 6 bases at V and 7 bases at J, with 12 bases between. The treatment was: approximately nine-day PBMC culture with coronavirus spike peptide pools or control peptides (ViraFEST assay). Researchers used the Oncomine TCR Beta short-read assay to sequence DNA from cultured CD4+ T cells. TCRdb reprocessed the PCR reads with MiXCR, giving one entry per CDR3 protein. The table has fewer than 20,000 distinct CDR3 sequences, approximately 49% seen once. Material for sequencing was CD4+ T cells from blood, cultured in vitro. This clonotype was obtained from a human donor who had recovered from COVID-19. This chain joins TRBV6-1 and TRBJ1-2, with D possibly being TRBD1 (6 bases). The CDR3 nucleotides are TGTGCCAGCAGCCGGGGGCTGAGTGGCTACACCTTC. Translation gives CASSRGLSGYTF.